One sample yielded the 5 T cell receptor beta chains listed below, sequenced in a study of T cell changes during pregnancy in multiple sclerosis. Measured with immunoSEQ multiplex PCR; TCRdb has only the in-frame clones, and not every one. Among 40,000 to 45,000 clones, over 80% were seen once, and the ten largest hold less than 0.95%. The specimen was CD4+ T cells from peripheral blood mononuclear cells, collected before pregnancy. These receptors all stem from a female donor with multiple sclerosis, enrolled in a pregnancy study.

The chain has TRBV7-9 and TRBJ1-5; TRBD1 is a possible D gene (5 bases). The germline V gene encodes CDR1 SEHNR and CDR2 FQNEAQ (reference sequence). The CDR3 length is 15 residues. V was pared by 5 bases and J by 6 bases, with 17 bases between. CDR3 coding DNA: TGTGCCAGCAGCCCCGGGGGTGGGGCAGGTCAGCCCCAGCATTTT. Protein: CASSPGGGAGQPQHF.

This clone showed up just once. V usage is TRBV6-1 and J usage is TRBJ2-3; TRBD2 matches at 11 bases. V shed 4 bases and J 2 bases; nucleotides not matched to a gene: 8. Germline V CDR1 and CDR2: MNHNS, SASEGT. The CDR3 is 17 residues long. CDR3 residues: CASSVLSGGGLTDTQYF. Here the CDR3 DNA reads TGTGCCAGCAGTGTCCTTAGCGGGGGGGGACTCACAGATACGCAGTATTTT.

V gene TRBV7-8 combines with J gene TRBJ2-1, with TRBD1 matching 9 bases. Trimming took 2 bases from V and 15 from J; bases not matched to a gene: 11. The CDR3 consists of 14 residues. The germline V gene has CDR1 SGHVS and CDR2 FQNEAQ. CDR3: CASSLIEEGQGRFF. As DNA, the CDR3 is TGTGCCAGCAGCTTAATTGAAGAGGGACAGGGTCGGTTCTTC.

The rearrangement links TRBV5-6 to TRBJ1-1, with a tentative D call TRBD1 (5 bases). V lost 0 bases, J lost 5 bases, and 11 bases lay in between. CDR3 size: 14 residues. Germline V gene sequence: CDR1 SGHDT, CDR2 YYEEEE. In DNA, the CDR3 is TGTGCCAGCAGCTTGGAGGGGTTAGGGACTGAAGCTTTCTTT. Translation gives CASSLEGLGTEAFF. Together with reference TRBV5-6 and TRBJ1-1, the CDR3 gives the full variable domain: DAGVTQSPTHLIKTRGQQVTLRCSPKSGHDTVSWYQQALGQGPQFIFQYYEEEERQRGNFPDRFSGHQFPNYSSELNVNALLLGDSALYLCASSLEGLGTEAFFGQGTRLTVV.

V and J are TRBV27 and TRBJ1-2, with D possibly matching TRBD1 (6 bases). The CDR3 spans 14 residues. In germline, CDR1 is MNHEY, CDR2 SMNVEV (reference sequence). Trimming pared 5 bases from V and 2 bases from J, leaving 12 bases between. The CDR3 loop is CASSESGTNYGYTF. The CDR3 nucleotides read TGTGCCAGCAGTGAGTCCGGGACAAACTATGGCTACACCTTC.